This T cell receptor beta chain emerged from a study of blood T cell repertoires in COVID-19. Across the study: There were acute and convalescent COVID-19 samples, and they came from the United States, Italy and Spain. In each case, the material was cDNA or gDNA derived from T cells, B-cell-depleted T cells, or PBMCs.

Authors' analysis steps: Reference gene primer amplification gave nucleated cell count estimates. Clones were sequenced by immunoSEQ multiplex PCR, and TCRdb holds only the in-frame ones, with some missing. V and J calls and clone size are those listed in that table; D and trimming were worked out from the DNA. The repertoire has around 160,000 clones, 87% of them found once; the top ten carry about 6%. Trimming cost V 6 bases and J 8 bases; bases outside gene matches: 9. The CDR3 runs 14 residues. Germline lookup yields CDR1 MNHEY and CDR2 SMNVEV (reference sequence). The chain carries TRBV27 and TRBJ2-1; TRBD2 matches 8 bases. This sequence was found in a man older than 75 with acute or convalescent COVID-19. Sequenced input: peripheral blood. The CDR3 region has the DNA TGTGCCAGCAGCTATAGGACTAGCAGGGATGAGCAGTTCTTC. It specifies CASSYRTSRDEQFF.